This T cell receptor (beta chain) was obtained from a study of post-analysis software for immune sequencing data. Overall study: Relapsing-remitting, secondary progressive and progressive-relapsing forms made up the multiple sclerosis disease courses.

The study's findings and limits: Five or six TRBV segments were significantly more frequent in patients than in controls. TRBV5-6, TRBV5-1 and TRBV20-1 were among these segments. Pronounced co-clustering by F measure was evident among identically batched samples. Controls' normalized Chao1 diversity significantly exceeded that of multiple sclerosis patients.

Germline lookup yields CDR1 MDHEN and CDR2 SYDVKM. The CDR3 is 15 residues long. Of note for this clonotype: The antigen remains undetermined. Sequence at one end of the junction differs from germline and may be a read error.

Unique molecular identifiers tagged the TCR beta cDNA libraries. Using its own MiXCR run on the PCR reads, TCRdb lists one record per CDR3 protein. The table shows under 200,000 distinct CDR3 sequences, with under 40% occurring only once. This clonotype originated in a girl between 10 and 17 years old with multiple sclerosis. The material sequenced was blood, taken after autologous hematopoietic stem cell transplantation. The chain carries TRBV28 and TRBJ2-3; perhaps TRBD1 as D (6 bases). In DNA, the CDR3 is TGTACCAGCAGCCAGACAGGATATAGCACAGATACGCAGTATTTT. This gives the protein CTSSQTGYSTDTQYF.